This T cell receptor beta chain originates from a study of metastatic and nonmetastatic thyroid tumors. Across the study: The comparison covered peripheral blood and tumor or nodule tissue in malignant and benign thyroid patients.

CDR3 length: 12 amino acids. CDR1 is GTSNPN and CDR2 is SVGIG in the germline V gene (reference sequence). Trimming took 2 bases from V and 11 from J, leaving 10 bases between them. Patients underwent thyroid surgery, and none had received any treatment before it. Concerning this clone itself: This sequence may be a read error, since a much larger clone differs from it by one base.

TCRdb used MiXCR to call clones anew from the PCR reads. The sample gives 30,000 or so clones, 6% to 9.5% of which show up once; roughly two fifths is in the top ten. The specimen sequenced was blood. V and J are TRBV30 and TRBJ1-6; no clear D. The receptor was isolated from a female donor with papillary thyroid cancer or a benign thyroid nodule (not recorded which). Some clones in this sample may be carry-over from other donors' samples. This CDR3 is CAWSFGNPPLHF. The DNA for the CDR3 is TGTGCCTGGAGTTTTGGCAATCCACCCCTCCACTTT. The variable domain in full, with the rest retrieved from reference TRBV30 and TRBJ1-6, is SQTIHQWPATLVQPVGSPLSLECTVEGTSNPNLYWYRQAAGRGLQLLFYSVGIGQISSEVPQNLSASRPQDRQFILSSKKLLLSDSGFYLCAWSFGNPPLHFGNGTRLTVT.